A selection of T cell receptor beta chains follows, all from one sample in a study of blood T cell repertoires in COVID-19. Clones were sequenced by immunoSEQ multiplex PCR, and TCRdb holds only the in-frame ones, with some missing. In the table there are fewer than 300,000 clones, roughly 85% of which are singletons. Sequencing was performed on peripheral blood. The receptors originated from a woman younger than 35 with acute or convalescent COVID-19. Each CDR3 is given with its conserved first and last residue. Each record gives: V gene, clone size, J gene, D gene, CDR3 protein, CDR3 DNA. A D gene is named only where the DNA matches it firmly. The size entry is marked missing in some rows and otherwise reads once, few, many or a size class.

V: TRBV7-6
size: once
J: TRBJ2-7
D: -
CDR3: CASSPETWNEQYF
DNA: TGTGCCAGCAGCCCTGAGACTTGGAACGAGCAGTACTTC

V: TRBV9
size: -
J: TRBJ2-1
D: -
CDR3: CASSAIAHNEQFF
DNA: TGTGCCAGCAGCGCCATAGCTCACAATGAGCAGTTCTTC

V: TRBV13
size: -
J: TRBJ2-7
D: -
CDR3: CASSLAAESSYEQYF
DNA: TGTGCCAGCAGCTTAGCGGCGGAGAGCTCCTACGAGCAGTACTTC

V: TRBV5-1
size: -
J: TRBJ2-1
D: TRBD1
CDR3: CASSWDRGIEQFF
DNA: TGCGCCAGCAGCTGGGACAGGGGGATTGAGCAGTTCTTC

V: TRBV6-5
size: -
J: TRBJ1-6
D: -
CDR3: CATMGGAGVLHF
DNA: TGTGCCACCATGGGGGGGGCCGGGGTCCTCCACTTT

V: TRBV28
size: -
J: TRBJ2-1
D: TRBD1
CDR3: CASSTTAGGSSYNEQFF
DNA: TGTGCCAGCAGTACAACGGCAGGGGGCAGCTCCTACAATGAGCAGTTCTTC

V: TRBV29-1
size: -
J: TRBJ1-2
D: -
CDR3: CSVGGVPPSFGYTF
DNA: TGCAGCGTAGGGGGGGTACCCCCCTCGTTTGGCTACACCTTC

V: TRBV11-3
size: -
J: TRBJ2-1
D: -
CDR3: CASSLSAWQGNYNEQFF
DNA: TGTGCCAGCAGCTTATCCGCCTGGCAGGGAAACTACAATGAGCAGTTCTTC

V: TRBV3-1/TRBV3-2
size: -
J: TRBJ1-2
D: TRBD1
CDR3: CASRPRTGEHGYTF
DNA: TGTGCCAGCAGGCCCAGGACAGGGGAACATGGCTACACCTTC

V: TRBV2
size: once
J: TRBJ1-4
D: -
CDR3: CATTGAGEKLFF
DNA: TGTGCCACAACAGGAGCTGGTGAAAAACTGTTTTTT

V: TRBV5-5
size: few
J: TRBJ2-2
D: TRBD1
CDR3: CASSPTWAPGQGHTGELFF
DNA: TGTGCCAGCAGCCCAACTTGGGCCCCGGGACAGGGGCACACCGGGGAGCTGTTTTTT

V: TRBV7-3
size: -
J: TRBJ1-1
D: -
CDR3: CASSNPGDGAEAFF
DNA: TGTGCCAGCAGCAATCCAGGGGACGGAGCTGAAGCTTTCTTT

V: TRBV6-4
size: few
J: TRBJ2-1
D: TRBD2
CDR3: CASSVATSGDNEQFF
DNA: TGTGCCAGCAGTGTAGCAACTAGCGGAGACAATGAGCAGTTCTTC

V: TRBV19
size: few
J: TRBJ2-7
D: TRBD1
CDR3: CASSALDRGYYEQYF
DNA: TGTGCCAGTAGTGCCCTGGACAGGGGGTACTACGAGCAGTACTTC

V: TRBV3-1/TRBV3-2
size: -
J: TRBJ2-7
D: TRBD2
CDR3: CASSQESPSGTNSYEQYF
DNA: TGTGCCAGCAGCCAAGAATCCCCTAGCGGGACAAACTCCTACGAGCAGTACTTC